The 32 T cell receptor beta chains reported below all come from one sample, sequenced in a study of immune characterization of retroperitoneal liposarcoma. TCRdb called the PCR reads again in MiXCR, with one record for every CDR3 protein. The data contain about 10,000 distinct CDR3 sequences, about 20% of them singletons. The sequenced sample was blood. The receptors here all came from a female donor with retroperitoneal liposarcoma.

J is TRBJ2-2 and V is TRBV6-1; 13 bases are shared with TRBD2. V dropped 9 bases and J dropped 5; count of bases not matched to a gene: 15. There are 18 residues in the CDR3. Germline V CDR1 and CDR2: MNHNS, SASEGT. The CDR3 sequence is CASWPGLAGATGTGELFF. The CDR3 DNA sequence: TGTGCCAGTTGGCCAGGACTAGCGGGAGCCACTGGGACCGGGGAGCTGTTTTTT.

The chain employs TRBV6-5 and TRBJ2-3; D unresolved. The J call may be mistaken, given a closer DNA end match to TRBJ2-5. The CDR3 has 12 residues. The germline CDR1 and CDR2 sequences are MNHEY and SVGAGI. CDR3 sequence: CASRSGLGTQYF. In DNA, the CDR3 is TGTGCCAGCAGGTCGGGCCTCGGGACCCAGTACTTC.

This clonotype was observed a handful of times. The chain employs TRBV5-1 and TRBJ2-1; D is uncertain. CDR3 length: 11 amino acids. V was pared by 4 bases and J by 10 bases, with 9 bases between. Germline loops: CDR1 SGHRS, CDR2 YFSETQ. This chain's CDR3 is CASSPAYEQFF. In DNA form, the CDR3 reads TGCGCCAGCAGCCCCGCGTACGAGCAGTTCTTC.

Relative to its sample, this clonotype is medium-sized (0.01 to 0.1%). The rearrangement links TRBV6-1 to TRBJ2-1; no clear D. The J call is uncertain, as TRBJ2-7 better fits the DNA end. This CDR3 has 13 residues. CDR1 is MNHNS and CDR2 is SASEGT in the germline V gene. The DNA of the CDR3 is TGTGCCAGCAGTGAGGCGGACGGCTACGAGCAGTACTTC. Amino acids: CASSEADGYEQYF.

This clonotype counts as medium-sized. The CDR3 loop is CASSNGDRRNNEQFF. The CDR3 nucleotides read TGTGCCAGCAGTAACGGGGACAGGAGAAACAATGAGCAGTTCTTC. This chain joins TRBV6-1 and TRBJ2-1, with 8 bases fitting TRBD1. V dropped 5 bases and J dropped 5; count of bases not matched to a gene: 8. Germline values: CDR1 MNHNS, CDR2 SASEGT. The length of the CDR3 is 15 residues.

The sample holds a few counts of this clonotype. This rearrangement joins TRBV6-1 to TRBJ2-5; 7 nucleotides agree with TRBD1. The DNA matches TRBJ2-7 better at its end, which makes the J call doubtful. This CDR3 region has 15 residues. Germline CDR1 and CDR2: MNHNS and SASEGT. The CDR3 reads CASIPMGTEPYEQYF. The CDR3 nucleotides are TGTGCCAGCATTCCCATGGGGACAGAACCTTACGAGCAGTACTTC.

Concerning this clonotype: At one of its ends the junction is not consistent with the germline gene, which may arise from a read error. The chain joins TRBV11-2 to TRBJ2-1, with TRBD2 identical over 11 bases. CDR3 length: 16 amino acids. Per the germline V gene, CDR1 is SGHAT and CDR2 is FQNNGV. CDR3 in DNA: TGTGCCAGCAGCTTAGGGTCCCATACCGGGACTAGCGGACCCGAATTC. This translates into CASSLGSHTGTSGPEF.

V is TRBV4-3 and J is TRBJ1-2, with TRBD1 matching over 8 bases. J lost 8 bases, V lost 4 bases, and 12 bases had no gene match. This CDR3 has 15 residues. Germline assignment: CDR1 LGHNA and CDR2 YSLEER. The CDR3, as DNA: TGCGCCAGCAGCCGGAGTGTGGCAGGGGGCGAGGGCTACACCTTC. Amino acid sequence: CASSRSVAGGEGYTF.

The sample holds a few counts of this clonotype. The chain couples TRBV10-3 to TRBJ2-6; a possible D gene is TRBD1 (5 bases). Per the germline V gene, CDR1 is ENHRY and CDR2 is SYGVKD. The germline V and J ends were trimmed by 7 bases and 0 bases, with 7 bases remaining between them. CDR3 length equals 14 residues. The CDR3 nucleotides are TGTGCCATCATAGGACACTCTGGGGCCAACGTCCTGACTTTC. Translating gives CAIIGHSGANVLTF.

A few counts support this clonotype. J is TRBJ2-4 and V is TRBV4-1; no reliable D call. This CDR3 region has 13 residues. Germline V gene data show CDR1 as MGHRA and CDR2 as YSYEKL. V was cut by 5 bases and J by 8 bases, with 13 bases left in between. Here the CDR3 DNA reads TGCGCCAGCAGCTTCACGCCTTGGGACATTCAGTACTTC. This codes for CASSFTPWDIQYF.

The sample holds a few counts of this clonotype. The chain carries TRBV5-4 and TRBJ2-2; TRBD2 might be the D (5 bases). Trimming took off 2 bases at V and 8 bases at J, with 19 bases between the two ends. This CDR3 spans 16 amino acids. Germline V gene data show CDR1 as SGHNT and CDR2 as YYREEE (reference sequence). The CDR3 nucleotides are TGTGCCAGCAGCTTAGCTAGCTCCAAACGTCAAGGGGAGCTGTTTTTT. Amino acid sequence: CASSLASSKRQGELFF.

This clonotype was recorded a few times. The DNA of the CDR3 is TGTGCCAGCAGAGATACTAGCGGGCCCTACAATGAGCAGTTCTTC. Its protein product is CASRDTSGPYNEQFF. The chain joins TRBV12-3 or TRBV12-4 to TRBJ2-1; 9 bases agree with TRBD2. The V segment lost 6 bases and the J segment 2 bases; nucleotides outside the gene matches: 5. The CDR3 totals 15 residues.

By sample share, this clonotype is medium-sized. The rearrangement uses TRBV6-1 and TRBJ2-5; either TRBD1 or TRBD2 may supply D (5 bases each). V lost 6 bases, J lost 6 bases, and 14 bases lay in between. Germline lookup yields CDR1 MNHNS and CDR2 SASEGT. The CDR3 totals 13 residues. DNA of the CDR3: TGTGCCAGCAGCTCCCGTCCGGGGCAGACCCAGTACTTC. Protein: CASSSRPGQTQYF.

This clonotype was seen only a few times. The chain carries TRBV7-3 and TRBJ2-1; tentative D call: TRBD2 (6 bases). Germline V gives CDR1 SGHTA, CDR2 FQGTGA. Deletions cut 5 bases from V and 6 bases from J, with 20 bases between. CDR3 length equals 16 residues. CDR3 loop: CASSKRGGGDPNEQFF. The CDR3 region has the DNA TGTGCCAGCAGCAAACGGGGCGGAGGGGACCCCAATGAGCAGTTCTTC.

The rearrangement joins TRBV6-1 to TRBJ2-1; maybe TRBD2 (6 bases). The CDR3 loop spans 15 amino acids. V was clipped by 0 bases and J by 10 bases, with 16 bases between them. Germline CDR1 MNHNS, CDR2 SASEGT. CDR3 sequence: CASSEAGGNPYEQFF. The CDR3 DNA follows: TGTGCCAGCAGTGAAGCGGGCGGGAACCCCTACGAGCAGTTCTTC.

This clonotype was seen more than once but under ten times. V is TRBV4-1 and J is TRBJ2-1; 8 bases map to TRBD2. The V gene's germline CDR1 is MGHRA and CDR2 YSYEKL. V was clipped by 4 bases and J by 4 bases; unmatched bases: 9. The CDR3 has 16 amino acids. CDR3 protein: CASSRPLAVPYNEQFF. As DNA, the CDR3 is TGCGCCAGCAGCCGCCCACTAGCGGTCCCTTACAATGAGCAGTTCTTC.

A few counts support this clonotype. The chain carries TRBV12-3 or TRBV12-4 and TRBJ2-1; TRBD2 matches at 9 bases. The DNA matches TRBJ2-7 better at its end, which makes the J call doubtful. This CDR3 spans 16 amino acids. DNA of the CDR3: TGTGCCAGCAGACCAAATAGCGGGAGTGAGTATAATGAGCAGTACTTC. It yields the protein CASRPNSGSEYNEQYF.

This chain links TRBV6-8 with TRBJ1-6; D unclear. Germline-derived CDR1 and CDR2 are MNHGY and SAAAGT. The CDR3 has 14 amino acids. The ends were cut back, 7 bases at V and 7 bases at J, with 14 bases in the middle. The CDR3 DNA sequence: TGTGCCAGCATTAGGGAAAGGATGAATTCACCCCTCCACTTT. This translates into CASIRERMNSPLHF.

This rearrangement joins TRBV3-1 to TRBJ2-5; D is perhaps TRBD1 (5 bases). The J call could be wrong; TRBJ2-7 is a better fit for the DNA end. The CDR3 sequence is 13 residues long. Germline V gene sequence: CDR1 LGHDT, CDR2 YNNKEL (reference sequence). CDR3 coding DNA: TGTGCCAGCAGCCAAGAGACAGCCTACGAGCAGTACTTC. This codes for CASSQETAYEQYF.

Here the CDR3 reads CASSAQQGVVGYTF. The CDR3 nucleotides are TGTGCCAGCAGTGCGCAACAGGGGGTCGTTGGCTACACCTTC. J is TRBJ1-2 and V is TRBV27; 8 bases fit TRBD1. CDR3 size: 14 residues. V gave up 5 bases and J gave up 7 bases; unmatched junction bases: 9. Germline CDR1 reads MNHEY; CDR2 reads SMNVEV (reference sequence).

This clonotype is medium-sized in the sample. The chain carries TRBV7-2 and TRBJ2-2; D remains ambiguous. V lost 2 bases, J lost 0 bases, and 7 bases lay in between. From germline, CDR1 is SGHTA and CDR2 FQGNSA. The CDR3 loop spans 15 amino acids. The CDR3 DNA follows: TGTGCCAGCAGCTTAAAGCCCCCGAACACCGGGGAGCTGTTTTTT. The encoded protein is CASSLKPPNTGELFF.

The rearrangement links TRBV11-2 to TRBJ1-1; D is unresolved. The germline V gene encodes CDR1 SGHAT and CDR2 FQNNGV. There are 14 residues in the CDR3. V was shortened by 0 bases and J by 6 bases, with 11 bases between the two germline ends. For the CDR3, the DNA is TGTGCCAGCAGCTTAGAAGGAGTGAGCGCTGAAGCTTTCTTT. Protein: CASSLEGVSAEAFF.

The V gene is TRBV4-1, the J gene TRBJ2-5; 7 bases are a match to TRBD1. The J call is doubtful: the DNA matches TRBJ2-7 better. There are 17 residues in the CDR3. Germline V gene sequence: CDR1 MGHRA, CDR2 YSYEKL. CDR3 sequence reads: CASSRGLLDRVDYEQYF. The CDR3 nucleotides are TGCGCCAGCAGCCGAGGCCTTCTCGACAGGGTTGATTACGAGCAGTACTTC.

Many counts were recorded for this clonotype. The rearrangement uses TRBV11-2 and TRBJ2-1; TRBD2 agrees at 8 bases. The DNA matches TRBJ2-5 better at its end, which makes the J call doubtful. CDR3 length: 15 amino acids. Germline V gene lookup returns CDR1 SGHAT and CDR2 FQNNGV. In DNA, the CDR3 is TGTGCCAGCAGCTTAGGGGGCCTAGCGGGAGAGACCCAGTACTTC. Translating gives CASSLGGLAGETQYF.

The chain recombines TRBV12-3 or TRBV12-4 with TRBJ2-3; D might be TRBD1 (5 bases). The CDR3 sequence is 13 residues long. Trimming stripped 0 bases from V and 6 bases from J, with 7 bases between. CDR3: CASSLAPGDTQYF. CDR3 nucleotides: TGTGCCAGCAGTTTAGCCCCAGGGGATACGCAGTATTTT.

In its sample, this clonotype was seen a few times. This chain uses TRBV5-5 with TRBJ2-3; 8 positions match TRBD1. This CDR3 comprises 15 residues. The germline CDR1 and CDR2 sequences are SGHKS and YYEKEE (reference sequence). Trimming cost V 4 bases and J 1 base; bases outside gene matches: 5. The CDR3 nucleotides read TGTGCCAGCAGCGCGGACAGGGTTCGCACAGATACGCAGTATTTT. Residues: CASSADRVRTDTQYF.

The rearrangement links TRBV5-1 to TRBJ2-5; 7 positions match TRBD2. The J call may be faulty, since TRBJ2-7 better matches the DNA end. Germline loops: CDR1 SGHRS, CDR2 YFSETQ. CDR3 length: 14 residues. CDR3 nucleotides: TGCGCCAGCAGCTTGTTGCCAGGGAGGGGCGAGCAGTACTTC. Protein sequence: CASSLLPGRGEQYF.

The J gene is TRBJ2-1, the V gene TRBV7-2; tentatively, D is TRBD2 (6 bases). Trimming cost V 1 base and J 1 base, with 17 bases left between them. The germline V gene has CDR1 SGHTA and CDR2 FQGNSA. CDR3 length: 18 residues. CDR3 nucleotide sequence: TGTGCCAGCAGCTTAGTTGTGTGGGAGGCAGGTTCCTACAATGAGCAGTTCTTC. As protein: CASSLVVWEAGSYNEQFF.

This clonotype was recorded a few times. The rearrangement uses TRBV6-1 and TRBJ2-3, with TRBD2 identical over 13 bases. The germline CDR1 and CDR2 sequences are MNHNS and SASEGT. The CDR3 consists of 15 residues. V shed 5 bases, J shed 5 bases, and the junction held 4 bases outside the gene matches. The CDR3 sequence is CASSWTSGSLDTQYF. CDR3 DNA sequence: TGTGCCAGCAGTTGGACTAGCGGGAGTTTAGATACGCAGTATTTT.

J is TRBJ2-5 and V is TRBV5-1; 9 positions match TRBD2. The end of the DNA is better explained by TRBJ2-1, so the J call may be wrong. The germline gives CDR1 SGHRS, CDR2 YFSETQ. The CDR3 consists of 15 residues. The CDR3 coding sequence is TGCGCCAGCAGCTTGGGCGGGAGGGCAGGGAATGAGCAGTTCTTC. Amino acid sequence: CASSLGGRAGNEQFF.

By its share, this clonotype is medium-sized. This chain uses TRBV6-1 with TRBJ2-1; D not certain. With the DNA end fitting TRBJ2-7 better, the J assignment may be wrong. This CDR3 region has 13 residues. Germline values: CDR1 MNHNS, CDR2 SASEGT. In nucleotides, the CDR3 is TGTGCCAGCACCTCTCCCCTTAGCAACGAGCAGTACTTC. Translation: CASTSPLSNEQYF.

With respect to this clonotype: Being one base from a much bigger clone, this may be a read error. V gene TRBV7-1 combines with J gene TRBJ2-3; D not resolved. TRBV7-1 carries the ORF label, with uncertain function. Trimming left V 5 bases short and J 2 bases short, with 2 bases between. The CDR3 extends over 11 amino acids. The DNA of the CDR3 is TGTGCCAGCAGCAACACAGATACGCAGTATTTT. It encodes CASSNTDTQYF.